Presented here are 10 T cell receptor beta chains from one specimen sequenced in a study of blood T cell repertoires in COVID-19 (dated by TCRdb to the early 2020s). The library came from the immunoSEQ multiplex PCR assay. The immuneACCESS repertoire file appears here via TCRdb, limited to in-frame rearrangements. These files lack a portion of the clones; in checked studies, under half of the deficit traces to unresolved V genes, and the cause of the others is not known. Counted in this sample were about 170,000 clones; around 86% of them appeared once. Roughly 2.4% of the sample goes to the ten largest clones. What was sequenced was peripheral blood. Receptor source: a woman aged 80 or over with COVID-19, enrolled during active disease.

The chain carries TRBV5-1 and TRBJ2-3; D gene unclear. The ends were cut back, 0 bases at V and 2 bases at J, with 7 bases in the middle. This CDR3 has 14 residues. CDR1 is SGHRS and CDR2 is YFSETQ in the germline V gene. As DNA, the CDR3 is TGCGCCAGCAGCTTGGATGGGCCCACAGATACGCAGTATTTT. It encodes CASSLDGPTDTQYF.

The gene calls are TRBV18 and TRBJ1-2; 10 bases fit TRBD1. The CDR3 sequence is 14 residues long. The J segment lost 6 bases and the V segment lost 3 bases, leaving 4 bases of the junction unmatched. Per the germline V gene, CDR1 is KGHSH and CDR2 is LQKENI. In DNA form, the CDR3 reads TGTGCCAGCTCACCGGGACAGGGGTGGAATGGCTACACCTTC. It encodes CASSPGQGWNGYTF.

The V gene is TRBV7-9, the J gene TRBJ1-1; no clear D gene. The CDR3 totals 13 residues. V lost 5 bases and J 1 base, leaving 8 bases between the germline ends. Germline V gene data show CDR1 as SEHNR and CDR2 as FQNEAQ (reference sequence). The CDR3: CASSRTANTEAFF. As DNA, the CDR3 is TGTGCCAGCAGCCGAACAGCGAACACTGAAGCTTTCTTT.

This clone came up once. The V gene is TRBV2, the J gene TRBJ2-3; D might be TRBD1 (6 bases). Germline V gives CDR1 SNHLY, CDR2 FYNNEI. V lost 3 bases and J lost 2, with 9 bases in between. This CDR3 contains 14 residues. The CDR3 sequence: CASSERGNTDTQYF. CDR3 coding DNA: TGTGCCAGCAGTGAGAGGGGGAACACAGATACGCAGTATTTT.

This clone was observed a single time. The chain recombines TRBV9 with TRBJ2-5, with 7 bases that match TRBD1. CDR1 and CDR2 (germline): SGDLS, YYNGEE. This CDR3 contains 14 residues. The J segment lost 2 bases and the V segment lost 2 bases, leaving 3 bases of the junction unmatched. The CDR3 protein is CASSVDRVQETQYF. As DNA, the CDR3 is TGTGCCAGCAGCGTCGACAGGGTTCAAGAGACCCAGTACTTC.

The CDR3 loop is CASSATGQGSNEQFF. DNA for the CDR3: TGTGCCAGCAGTGCAACGGGACAGGGCTCCAATGAGCAGTTCTTC. The V gene is TRBV28, the J gene TRBJ2-1, with 9 bases lining up with TRBD1. J gave up 6 bases and V 5 bases, and 8 bases lay outside the gene matches. Germline V gives CDR1 MDHEN, CDR2 SYDVKM. This CDR3 spans 15 amino acids.

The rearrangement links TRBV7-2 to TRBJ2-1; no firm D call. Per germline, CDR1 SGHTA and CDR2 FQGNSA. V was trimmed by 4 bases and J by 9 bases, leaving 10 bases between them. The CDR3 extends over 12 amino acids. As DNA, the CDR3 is TGTGCCAGCAGCTACCAGAATACTGAGCAGTTCTTC. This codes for CASSYQNTEQFF.

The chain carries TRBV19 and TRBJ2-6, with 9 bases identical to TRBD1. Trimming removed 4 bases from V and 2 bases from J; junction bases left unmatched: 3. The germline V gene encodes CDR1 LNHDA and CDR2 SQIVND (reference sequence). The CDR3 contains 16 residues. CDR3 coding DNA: TGTGCCAGTAGTACCAGGACAGGGGCTGGGGCCAACGTCCTGACTTTC. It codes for CASSTRTGAGANVLTF.

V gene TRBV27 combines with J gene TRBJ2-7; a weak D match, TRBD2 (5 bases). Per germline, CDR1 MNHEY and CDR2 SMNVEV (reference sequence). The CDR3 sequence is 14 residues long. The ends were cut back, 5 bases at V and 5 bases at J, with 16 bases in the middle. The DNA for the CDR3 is TGTGCCAGCAGTACTGGGGTGGCGAGGGACGAGCAGTACTTC. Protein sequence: CASSTGVARDEQYF.

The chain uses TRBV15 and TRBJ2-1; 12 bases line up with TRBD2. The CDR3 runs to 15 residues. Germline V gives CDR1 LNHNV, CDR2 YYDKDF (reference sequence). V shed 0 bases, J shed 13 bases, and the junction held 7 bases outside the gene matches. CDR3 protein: CATSRDGLAGGHQFF. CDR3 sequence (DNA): TGTGCCACCAGCAGAGATGGTCTAGCGGGAGGGCATCAGTTCTTC.